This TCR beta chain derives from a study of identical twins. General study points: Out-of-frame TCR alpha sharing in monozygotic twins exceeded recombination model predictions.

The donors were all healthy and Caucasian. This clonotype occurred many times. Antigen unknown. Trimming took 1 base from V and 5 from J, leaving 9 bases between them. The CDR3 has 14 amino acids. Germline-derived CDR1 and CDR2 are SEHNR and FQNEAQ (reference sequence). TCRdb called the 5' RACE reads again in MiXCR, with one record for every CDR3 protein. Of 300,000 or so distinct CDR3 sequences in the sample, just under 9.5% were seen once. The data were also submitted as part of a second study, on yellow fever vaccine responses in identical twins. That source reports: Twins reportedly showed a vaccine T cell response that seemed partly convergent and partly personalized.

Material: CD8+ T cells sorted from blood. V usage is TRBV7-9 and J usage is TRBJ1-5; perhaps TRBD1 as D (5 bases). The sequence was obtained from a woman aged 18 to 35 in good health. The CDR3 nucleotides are TGTGCCAGCAGCTTAGGGGACCTCGATCAGCCCCAGCATTTT. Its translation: CASSLGDLDQPQHF.